The T cell receptor (beta chain) described here comes from a study of cytomegalovirus exposure and HLA in healthy donors. This CDR3 contains 14 residues. V shed 4 bases, J shed 7 bases, and the junction held 9 bases outside the gene matches. The V gene's germline CDR1 is MNHNS and CDR2 SASEGT. Here immunoSEQ multiplex PCR was the method, and the copy in TCRdb shows in-frame clones only, minus some. This table holds a few hundred thousand clones, about 90% found once. The donors were in the roughly 130-subject validation cohort, distinct from the roughly 700-subject first cohort. The gene calls are TRBV6-1 and TRBJ1-2; 7 bases align to TRBD1. This clonotype was obtained from a woman aged 18-30 years in good health and CMV-seronegative. The sequencing input was PBMCs. The CDR3 coding sequence is TGTGCCAGCAGTGTGACAGGGCCGGGGTCTGGCTACACCTTC. It is translated as CASSVTGPGSGYTF.